This TCR beta chain was identified during a study of tumor-infiltrating lymphocytes in primary liver carcinoma. Study summary: Surgical resection treated primary liver carcinoma in the patients. Spanning 30 to 69 years of age, the patients were men and women.

The CDR3 covers 16 residues. Germline values: CDR1 LGHNA, CDR2 YSLEER. cDNA specific to TCR beta was made from 450 to 650 ng of total RNA, with a constant-region primer employed for priming. Slightly modified ARM-PCR served as the procedure for the TCR beta libraries. These libraries came from three rounds of nested multiplex PCR. It was with TRBV1-TRBV30 forward primers and a C-beta reverse primer that the first two PCR rounds were run, at around 10 cycles each. TCRdb analysed the multiplex PCR reads with MiXCR anew, one entry per CDR3 protein. The sample records fewer than 350,000 distinct CDR3 sequences, roughly two thirds being singletons. The source of the blood RNA was unsorted whole blood, and germline DNA was extracted as well. About this clonotype itself: At one end the junction does not follow the germline gene, possibly because of a read error.

The sequenced sample was peripheral blood. This sequence joins TRBV4-3 and TRBJ2-2; D perhaps matches TRBD2 (5 bases). The sequence was collected from a man between 40 and 49 years old with primary liver carcinoma and hepatitis B virus infection. CDR3: CASSQDKGANTGKLFF. The CDR3 DNA follows: TGCGCCAGCAGCCAAGATAAGGGAGCGAACACCGGGAAGCTGTTTTTT.